The TCR beta chain described here comes from a study of CD8+ T cells in alopecia areata. Germline lookup yields CDR1 MNHEY and CDR2 SVGAGI. The CDR3 spans 13 residues. Trimming shortened V by 4 bases and J by 1 base, and 7 bases separated the two germline ends. Treatment of the sample: oral pan-JAK inhibitor, 5-10 mg twice daily. Reverse transcription of extracted RNA yielded cDNA, which provided the sequencing template. The repertoire was sequenced with immunoSEQ multiplex PCR; TCRdb's copy has only in-frame clones and lacks some. The sample has 150,000 to 200,000 clones, roughly 60% seen once; the top ten hold roughly 16%. The table lists this clone with a few counts.

The clonotype was recovered from a human donor with alopecia areata. Sequences were derived from CD4+ T cells sorted from blood, sampled between weeks 55 and 70, from a patient treated with tofacitinib. This chain links TRBV6-5 with TRBJ1-1; D not resolved. Here the CDR3 reads CASSSGRNTEAFF. The CDR3 DNA follows: TGTGCCAGCAGTTCCGGACGGAACACTGAAGCTTTCTTT.